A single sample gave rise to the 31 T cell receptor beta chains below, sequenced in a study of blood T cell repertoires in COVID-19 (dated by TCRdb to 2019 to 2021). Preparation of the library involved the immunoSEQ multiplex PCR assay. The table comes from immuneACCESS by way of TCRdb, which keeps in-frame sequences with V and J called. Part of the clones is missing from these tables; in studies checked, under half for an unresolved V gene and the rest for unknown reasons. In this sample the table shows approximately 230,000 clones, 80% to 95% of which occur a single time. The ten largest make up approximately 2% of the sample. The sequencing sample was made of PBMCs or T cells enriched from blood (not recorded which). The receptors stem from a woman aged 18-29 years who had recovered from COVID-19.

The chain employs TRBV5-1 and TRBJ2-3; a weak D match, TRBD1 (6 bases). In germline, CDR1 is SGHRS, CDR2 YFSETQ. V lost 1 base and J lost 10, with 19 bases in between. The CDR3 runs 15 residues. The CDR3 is CASSLTGQSEGAQYF. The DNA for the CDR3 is TGCGCCAGCAGCTTGACAGGGCAGTCCGAGGGAGCGCAGTATTTT.

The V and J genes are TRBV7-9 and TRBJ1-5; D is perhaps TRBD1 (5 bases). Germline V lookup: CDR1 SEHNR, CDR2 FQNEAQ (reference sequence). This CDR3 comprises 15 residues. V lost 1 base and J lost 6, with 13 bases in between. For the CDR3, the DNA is TGTGCCAGCAGCTTAGTCGGGGGGTCGGGTCAGCCCCAGCATTTT. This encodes CASSLVGGSGQPQHF.

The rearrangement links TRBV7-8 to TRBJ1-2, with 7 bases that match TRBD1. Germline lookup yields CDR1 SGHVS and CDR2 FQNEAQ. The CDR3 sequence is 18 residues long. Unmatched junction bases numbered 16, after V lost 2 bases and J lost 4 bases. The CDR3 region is CASSLSVGRGLTGYGYTF. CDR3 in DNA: TGTGCCAGCAGCTTATCGGTCGGTAGGGGGCTTACGGGCTATGGCTACACCTTC.

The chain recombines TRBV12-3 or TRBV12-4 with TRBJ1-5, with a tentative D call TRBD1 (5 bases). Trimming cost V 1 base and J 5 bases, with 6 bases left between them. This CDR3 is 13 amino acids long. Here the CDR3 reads CASSLGGDQPQHF. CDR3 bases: TGTGCCAGCAGTTTAGGGGGGGATCAGCCCCAGCATTTT.

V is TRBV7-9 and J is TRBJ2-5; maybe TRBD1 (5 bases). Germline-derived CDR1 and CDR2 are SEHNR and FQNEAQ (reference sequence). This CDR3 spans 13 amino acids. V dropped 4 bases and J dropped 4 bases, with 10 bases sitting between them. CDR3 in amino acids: CASSSDSRETQYF. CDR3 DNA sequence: TGTGCCAGCAGCTCCGACAGTCGAGAGACCCAGTACTTC.

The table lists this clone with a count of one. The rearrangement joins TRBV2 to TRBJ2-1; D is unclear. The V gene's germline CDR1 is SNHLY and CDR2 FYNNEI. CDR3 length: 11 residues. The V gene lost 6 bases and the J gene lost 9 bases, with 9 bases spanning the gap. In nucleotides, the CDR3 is TGTGCCAGCAGCGCTAGATTTGAGCAGTTCTTC. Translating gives CASSARFEQFF. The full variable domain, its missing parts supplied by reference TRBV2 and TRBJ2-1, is EPEVTQTPSHQVTQMGQEVILRCVPISNHLYFYWYRQILGQKVEFLVSFYNNEISEKSEIFDDQFSVERPDGSNFTLKIRSTKLEDSAMYFCASSARFEQFFGPGTRLTVL.

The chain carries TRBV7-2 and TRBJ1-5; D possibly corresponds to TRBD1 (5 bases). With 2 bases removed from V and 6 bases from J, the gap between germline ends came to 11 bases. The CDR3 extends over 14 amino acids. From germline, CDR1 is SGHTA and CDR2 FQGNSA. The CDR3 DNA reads TGTGCCAGCAGCTTAAACAGGATGACTCAGCCCCAGCATTTT. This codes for CASSLNRMTQPQHF.

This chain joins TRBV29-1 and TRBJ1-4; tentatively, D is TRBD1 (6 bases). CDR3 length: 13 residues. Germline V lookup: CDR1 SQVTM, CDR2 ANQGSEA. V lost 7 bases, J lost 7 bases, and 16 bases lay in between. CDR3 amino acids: CSAGGGRGEKLFF. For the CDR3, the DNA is TGCAGCGCTGGGGGGGGGCGCGGTGAAAAACTGTTTTTT.

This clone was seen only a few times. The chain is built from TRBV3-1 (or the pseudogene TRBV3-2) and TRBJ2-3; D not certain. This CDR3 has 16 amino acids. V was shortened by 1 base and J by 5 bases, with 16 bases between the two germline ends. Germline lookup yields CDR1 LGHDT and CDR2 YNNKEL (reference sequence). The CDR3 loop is CASSQGLNSFRDTQYF. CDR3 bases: TGTGCCAGCAGCCAAGGCCTAAACTCCTTTAGAGATACGCAGTATTTT.

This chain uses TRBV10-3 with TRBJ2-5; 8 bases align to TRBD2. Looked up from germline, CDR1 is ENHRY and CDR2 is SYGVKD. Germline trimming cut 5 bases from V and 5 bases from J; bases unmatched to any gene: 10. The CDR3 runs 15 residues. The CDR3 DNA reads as TGTGCCATCAGTCCCCTCGGAGCGGGAGATGAGACCCAGTACTTC. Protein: CAISPLGAGDETQYF.

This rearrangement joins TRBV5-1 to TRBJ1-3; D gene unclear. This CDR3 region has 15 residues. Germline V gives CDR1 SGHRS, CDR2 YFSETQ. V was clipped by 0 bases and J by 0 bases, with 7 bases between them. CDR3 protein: CASSLDGVSGNTIYF. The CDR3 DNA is TGCGCCAGCAGCTTGGACGGAGTCTCTGGAAACACCATATATTTT.

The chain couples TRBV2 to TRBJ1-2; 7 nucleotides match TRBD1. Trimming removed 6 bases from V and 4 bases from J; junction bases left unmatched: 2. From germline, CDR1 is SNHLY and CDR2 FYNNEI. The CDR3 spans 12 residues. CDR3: CASRTGPYGYTF. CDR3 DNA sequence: TGTGCCAGCAGGACAGGGCCCTATGGCTACACCTTC.

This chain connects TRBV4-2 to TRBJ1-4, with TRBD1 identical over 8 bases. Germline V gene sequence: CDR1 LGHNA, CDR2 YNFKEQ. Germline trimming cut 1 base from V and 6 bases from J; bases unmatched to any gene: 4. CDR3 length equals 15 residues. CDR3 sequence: CASSQGTGLDEKLFF. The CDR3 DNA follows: TGTGCCAGCAGCCAAGGGACAGGGCTAGATGAAAAACTGTTTTTT.

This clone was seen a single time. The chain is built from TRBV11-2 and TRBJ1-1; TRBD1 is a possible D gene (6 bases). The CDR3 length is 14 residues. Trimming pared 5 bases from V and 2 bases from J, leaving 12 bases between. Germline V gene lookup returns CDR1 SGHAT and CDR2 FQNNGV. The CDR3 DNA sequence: TGTGCCAGCAGCCCTAGGGGGGGAAACACTGAAGCTTTCTTT. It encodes CASSPRGGNTEAFF.

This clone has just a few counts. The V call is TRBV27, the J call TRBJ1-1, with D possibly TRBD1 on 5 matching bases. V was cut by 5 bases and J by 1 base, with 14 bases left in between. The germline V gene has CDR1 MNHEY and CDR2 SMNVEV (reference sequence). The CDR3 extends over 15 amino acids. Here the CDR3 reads CASSPLPGANTEAFF. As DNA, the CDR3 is TGTGCCAGCAGTCCCCTCCCTGGGGCGAACACTGAAGCTTTCTTT.

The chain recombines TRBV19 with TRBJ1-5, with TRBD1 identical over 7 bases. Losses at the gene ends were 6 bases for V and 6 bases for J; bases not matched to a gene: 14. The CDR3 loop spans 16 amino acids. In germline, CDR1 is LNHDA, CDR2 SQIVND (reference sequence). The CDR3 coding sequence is TGTGCCAGTAGCATTCCCGCCAGGGGGTTGGGTCAGCCCCAGCATTTT. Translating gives CASSIPARGLGQPQHF.

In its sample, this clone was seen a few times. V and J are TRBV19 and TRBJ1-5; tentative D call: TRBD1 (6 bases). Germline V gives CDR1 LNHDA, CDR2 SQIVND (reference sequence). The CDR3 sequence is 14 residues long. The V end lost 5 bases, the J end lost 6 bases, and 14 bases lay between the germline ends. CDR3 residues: CASSQQGDGQPQHF. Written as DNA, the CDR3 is TGTGCCAGTAGTCAACAGGGTGACGGTCAGCCCCAGCATTTT.

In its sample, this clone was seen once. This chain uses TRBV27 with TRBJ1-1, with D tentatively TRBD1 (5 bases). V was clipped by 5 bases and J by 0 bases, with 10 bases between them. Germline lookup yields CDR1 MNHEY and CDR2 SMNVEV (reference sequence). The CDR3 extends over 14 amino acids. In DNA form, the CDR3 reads TGTGCCAGCAGTGACAGTGGCCTGAACACTGAAGCTTTCTTT. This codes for CASSDSGLNTEAFF.

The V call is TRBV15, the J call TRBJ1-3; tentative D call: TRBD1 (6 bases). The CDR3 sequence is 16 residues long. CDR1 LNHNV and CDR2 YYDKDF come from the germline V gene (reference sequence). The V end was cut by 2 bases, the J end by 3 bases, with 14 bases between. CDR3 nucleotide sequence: TGTGCCACCAGCAGAAACACAGGGCCAGGTGGAAACACCATATATTTT. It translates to CATSRNTGPGGNTIYF. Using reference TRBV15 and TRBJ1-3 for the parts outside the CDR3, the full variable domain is DAMVIQNPRYQVTQFGKPVTLSCSQTLNHNVMYWYQQKSSQAPKLLFHYYDKDFNNEADTPDNFQSRRPNTSFCFLDIRSPGLGDTAMYLCATSRNTGPGGNTIYFGEGSWLTVV.

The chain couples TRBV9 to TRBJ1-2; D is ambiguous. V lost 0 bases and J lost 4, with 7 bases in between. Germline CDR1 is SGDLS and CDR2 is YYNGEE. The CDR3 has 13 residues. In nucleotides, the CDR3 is TGTGCCAGCAGCGTAGGAGGGTCCTATGGCTACACCTTC. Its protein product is CASSVGGSYGYTF. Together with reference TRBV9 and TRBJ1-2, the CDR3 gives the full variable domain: DSGVTQTPKHLITATGQRVTLRCSPRSGDLSVYWYQQSLDQGLQFLIQYYNGEERAKGNILERFSAQQFPDLHSELNLSSLELGDSALYFCASSVGGSYGYTFGSGTRLTVV.

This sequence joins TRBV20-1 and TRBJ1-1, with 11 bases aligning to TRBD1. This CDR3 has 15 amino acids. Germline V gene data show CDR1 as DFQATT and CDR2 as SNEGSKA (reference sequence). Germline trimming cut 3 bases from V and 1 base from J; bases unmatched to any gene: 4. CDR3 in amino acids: CSASPGTGGNTEAFF. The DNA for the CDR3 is TGCAGTGCTAGTCCCGGGACAGGGGGGAACACTGAAGCTTTCTTT.

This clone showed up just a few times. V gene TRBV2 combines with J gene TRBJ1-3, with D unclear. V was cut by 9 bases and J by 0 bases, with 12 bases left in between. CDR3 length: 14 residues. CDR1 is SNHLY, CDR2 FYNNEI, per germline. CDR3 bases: TGTGCCAGTTCCATTCCGAGCTCTGGAAACACCATATATTTT. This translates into CASSIPSSGNTIYF.

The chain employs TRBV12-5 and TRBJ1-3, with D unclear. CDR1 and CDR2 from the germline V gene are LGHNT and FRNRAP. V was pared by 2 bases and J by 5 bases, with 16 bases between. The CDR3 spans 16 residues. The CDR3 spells CASGLTLLGRRNTIYF. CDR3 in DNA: TGTGCTAGTGGTTTGACCCTACTGGGCAGGAGAAACACCATATATTTT.

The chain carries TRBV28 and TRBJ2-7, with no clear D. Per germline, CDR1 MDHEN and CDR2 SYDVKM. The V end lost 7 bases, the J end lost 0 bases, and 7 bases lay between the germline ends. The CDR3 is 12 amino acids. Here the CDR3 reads CASNPSSYEQYF. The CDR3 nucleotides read TGTGCCAGCAATCCTAGCTCCTACGAGCAGTACTTC.

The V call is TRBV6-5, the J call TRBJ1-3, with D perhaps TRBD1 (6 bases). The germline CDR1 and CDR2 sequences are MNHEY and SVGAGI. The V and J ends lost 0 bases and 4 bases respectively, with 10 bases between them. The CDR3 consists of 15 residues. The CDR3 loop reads CASSYSLGTGNTIYF. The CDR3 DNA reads TGTGCCAGCAGTTACTCGTTAGGGACAGGAAACACCATATATTTT.

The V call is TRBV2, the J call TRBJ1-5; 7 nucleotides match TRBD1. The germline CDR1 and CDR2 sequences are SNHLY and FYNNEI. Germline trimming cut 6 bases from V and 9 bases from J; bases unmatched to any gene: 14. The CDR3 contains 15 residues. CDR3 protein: CASRTDGQALRPQHF. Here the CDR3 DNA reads TGTGCCAGCAGGACGGACGGACAGGCCCTTCGGCCCCAGCATTTT.

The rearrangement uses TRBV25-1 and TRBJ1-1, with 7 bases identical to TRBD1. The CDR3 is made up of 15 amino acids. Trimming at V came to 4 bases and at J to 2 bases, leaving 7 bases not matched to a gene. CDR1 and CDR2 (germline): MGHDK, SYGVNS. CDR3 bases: TGTGCCAGCAGTGCTCAGGGGGTTATAAACACTGAAGCTTTCTTT. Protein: CASSAQGVINTEAFF.

The CDR3 reads CASRGTGLNEQFF. CDR3 DNA sequence: TGTGCCAGTAGAGGGACAGGGCTAAATGAGCAGTTCTTC. The rearrangement joins TRBV19 to TRBJ2-1; 9 bases are a match to TRBD1. The ends lost 6 bases at V and 7 bases at J; junction bases unmatched: 4. From germline, CDR1 is LNHDA and CDR2 SQIVND (reference sequence). The CDR3 has 13 amino acids.

CDR3 sequence: CASSKVGDTEAFF. CDR3 nucleotide sequence: TGCGCCAGCAGCAAGGTCGGGGACACTGAAGCTTTCTTT. The rearrangement links TRBV5-1 to TRBJ1-1; D not resolved. In germline, CDR1 is SGHRS, CDR2 YFSETQ. The CDR3 length is 13 residues. V lost 4 bases, J lost 3 bases, and 10 bases lay in between.

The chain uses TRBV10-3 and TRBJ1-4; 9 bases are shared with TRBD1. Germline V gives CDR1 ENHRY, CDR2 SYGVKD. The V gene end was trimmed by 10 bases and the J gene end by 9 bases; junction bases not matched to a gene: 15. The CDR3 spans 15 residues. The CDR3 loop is CATLSPTGGSQKLFF. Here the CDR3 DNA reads TGTGCCACCCTTTCCCCCACAGGGGGCTCTCAAAAACTGTTTTTT.

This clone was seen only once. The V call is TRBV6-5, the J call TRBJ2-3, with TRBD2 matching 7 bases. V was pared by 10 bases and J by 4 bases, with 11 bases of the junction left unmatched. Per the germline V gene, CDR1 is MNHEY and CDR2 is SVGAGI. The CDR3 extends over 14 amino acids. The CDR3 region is CATAQRDWPDTQYF. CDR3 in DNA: TGTGCCACCGCTCAGCGGGATTGGCCAGATACGCAGTATTTT.